These 13 T cell receptor beta chains were all obtained from the same sample, sequenced in a study of CD8 T cells in Susac syndrome. Random hexamers were used to reverse transcribe roughly 0.5 to 1 ug of RNA. In TCRdb, the immunoSEQ multiplex PCR reads were re-called with MiXCR into one record per CDR3 protein. The sample holds approximately 120,000 distinct CDR3 sequences; roughly 89% are singletons and the top ten take about 0.25%. Sample: CD8+ T cells from PBMCs. The origin of the receptors is a human donor with multiple sclerosis.

The chain carries TRBV4-1 and TRBJ2-7; D not certain. Germline CDR1 reads MGHRA; CDR2 reads YSYEKL. Trimming took 0 bases from V and 7 from J, leaving 7 bases between them. The CDR3 length is 12 residues. The CDR3 nucleotides read TGCGCCAGCAGCCAAGATTCGCGGGAGCAGTACTTC. This gives the protein CASSQDSREQYF.

V usage is TRBV7-6 and J usage is TRBJ1-5; D unclear. Germline CDR1 and CDR2: SGHVS and FNYEAQ. CDR3 size: 15 residues. Trimming pared 2 bases from V and 0 bases from J, leaving 8 bases between. The CDR3 here is CASSLTPYSNQPQHF. The CDR3 DNA sequence: TGTGCCAGCAGCTTAACACCATATAGCAATCAGCCCCAGCATTTT.

This clonotype was observed a few times. The chain links TRBV24-1 to TRBJ2-3; D not resolved. V lost 5 bases and J lost 5, with 13 bases in between. The CDR3 spans 14 residues. Germline CDR1 is KGHDR and CDR2 is SFDVKD. The CDR3 coding sequence is TGTGCCACCAGTGCTTTCCGACCTGGAGATACGCAGTATTTT. It encodes CATSAFRPGDTQYF.

This clonotype showed up just once. The chain joins TRBV5-5 to TRBJ1-1; D is unclear. This CDR3 is built from 14 residues. Trimming pared 1 base from V and 0 bases from J, leaving 7 bases between. Germline V gene sequence: CDR1 SGHKS, CDR2 YYEKEE (reference sequence). The CDR3 region has the DNA TGTGCCAGCAGCTTGTTCACAGTGAACACTGAAGCTTTCTTT. Translated, it gives CASSLFTVNTEAFF.

The rearrangement links TRBV19 to TRBJ1-2; no reliable D call. The length of the CDR3 is 14 residues. Germline CDR1 LNHDA, CDR2 SQIVND (reference sequence). The V and J ends lost 3 bases and 4 bases respectively, with 12 bases between them. The CDR3 spells CASSMSDLFYGYTF. The CDR3 bases are TGTGCCAGTAGTATGTCGGACCTATTCTATGGCTACACCTTC.

The chain uses TRBV9 and TRBJ2-6; no reliable D call. This CDR3 comprises 17 residues. V was clipped by 6 bases and J by 0 bases, with 16 bases between them. Looked up from germline, CDR1 is SGDLS and CDR2 is YYNGEE. CDR3 loop: CASTPPSSASGANVLTF. The CDR3 DNA reads TGTGCCAGCACCCCCCCTTCATCCGCCTCTGGGGCCAACGTCCTGACTTTC.

The gene calls are TRBV7-8 and TRBJ1-1; D gene unclear. Germline V CDR1 and CDR2: SGHVS, FQNEAQ. Trimming pared 4 bases from V and 0 bases from J, leaving 12 bases between. The CDR3 totals 15 residues. In DNA, the CDR3 is TGTGCCAGCAGCTACCGCCCCCGGGTGAACACTGAAGCTTTCTTT. Protein product: CASSYRPRVNTEAFF.

CDR3 sequence reads: CASSFTSGIYNEQFF. CDR3 sequence (DNA): TGTGCCAGCAGCTTTACTAGCGGGATCTACAATGAGCAGTTCTTC. This rearrangement joins TRBV7-9 to TRBJ2-1, with TRBD2 matching 10 bases. The V segment lost 3 bases and the J segment 3 bases; nucleotides outside the gene matches: 2. The CDR3 covers 15 residues. Germline CDR1 is SEHNR and CDR2 is FQNEAQ (reference sequence).

The chain joins TRBV27 to TRBJ1-5; D not certain. Trimming pared 6 bases from V and 0 bases from J, leaving 21 bases between. CDR3 length: 18 amino acids. Germline CDR1 is MNHEY and CDR2 is SMNVEV (reference sequence). CDR3 nucleotide sequence: TGTGCCAGCAGCCCGGGGTCCCAAGCTCCCGATAGCAATCAGCCCCAGCATTTT. This translates into CASSPGSQAPDSNQPQHF.

The CDR3 is CASSQTQGKGGEAFF. The DNA of the CDR3 is TGTGCCAGCAGCCAGACACAGGGTAAGGGTGGTGAAGCTTTCTTT. V gene TRBV7-9 combines with J gene TRBJ1-1, with D perhaps TRBD1 (6 bases). This CDR3 region has 15 residues. The ends were cut back, 5 bases at V and 7 bases at J, with 20 bases in the middle. Germline V gives CDR1 SEHNR, CDR2 FQNEAQ (reference sequence).

The genes are TRBV4-1 and TRBJ1-1; tentatively, D is TRBD1 (5 bases). V shed 1 base and J shed 3 bases, with 9 bases lying between them. This CDR3 contains 14 residues. Germline CDR1 is MGHRA and CDR2 is YSYEKL. The CDR3 DNA reads TGCGCCAGCAGCCAAGTGGGGGAGGACACTGAAGCTTTCTTT. It is translated as CASSQVGEDTEAFF.

The genes are TRBV2 and TRBJ2-7; D remains ambiguous. Trimming left V 4 bases short and J 4 bases short, with 8 bases between. The germline CDR1 and CDR2 sequences are SNHLY and FYNNEI. There are 12 residues in the CDR3. The CDR3 region is CASSADNYEQYF. The CDR3 DNA is TGTGCCAGCAGTGCGGATAATTACGAGCAGTACTTC.

V is TRBV12-3 or TRBV12-4 and J is TRBJ2-2, with D perhaps TRBD2 (6 bases). This CDR3 region has 16 residues. Trimming took off 5 bases at V and 4 bases at J, with 17 bases between the two ends. The CDR3: CASSLPAAEGTGELFF. The CDR3 DNA reads as TGTGCCAGCAGTCTCCCCGCGGCGGAGGGCACCGGGGAGCTGTTTTTT.